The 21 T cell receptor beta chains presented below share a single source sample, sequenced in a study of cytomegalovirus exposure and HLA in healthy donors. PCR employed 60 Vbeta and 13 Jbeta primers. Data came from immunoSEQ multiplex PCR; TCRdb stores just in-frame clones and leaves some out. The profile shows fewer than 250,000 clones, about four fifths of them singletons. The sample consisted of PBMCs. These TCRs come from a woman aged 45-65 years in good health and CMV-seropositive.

CDR3: CASSLQRGGYNEQFF. In DNA form, the CDR3 reads TGTGCCAGCAGCTTACAGCGGGGGGGCTACAATGAGCAGTTCTTC. The rearrangement joins TRBV11-3 to TRBJ2-1, with TRBD2 matching 10 bases. Trimming removed 2 bases from V and 3 bases from J; junction bases left unmatched: 1. The CDR3 has 15 residues. Looked up from germline, CDR1 is SGHNT and CDR2 is YENEEA. Full variable domain (remainder filled in from reference TRBV11-3 and TRBJ2-1): EAGVVQSPRYKIIEKKQPVAFWCNPISGHNTLYWYLQNLGQGPELLIRYENEEAVDDSQLPKDRFSAERLKGVDSTLKIQPAELGDSAVYLCASSLQRGGYNEQFFGPGTRLTVL.

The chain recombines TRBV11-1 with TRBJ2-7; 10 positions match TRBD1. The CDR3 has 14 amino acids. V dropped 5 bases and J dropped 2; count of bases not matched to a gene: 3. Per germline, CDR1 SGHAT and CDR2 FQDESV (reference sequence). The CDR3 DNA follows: TGTGCCAGCAGCCCCGGGACAGGGGCCTACGAGCAGTACTTC. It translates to CASSPGTGAYEQYF.

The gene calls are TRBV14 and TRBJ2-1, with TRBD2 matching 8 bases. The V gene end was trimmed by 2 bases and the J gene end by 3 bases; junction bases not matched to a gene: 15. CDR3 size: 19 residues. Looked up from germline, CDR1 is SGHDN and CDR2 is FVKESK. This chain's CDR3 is CASSQKTSGPPNNYNEQFF. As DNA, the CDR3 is TGTGCCAGCAGCCAAAAAACTAGCGGACCTCCCAATAACTACAATGAGCAGTTCTTC.

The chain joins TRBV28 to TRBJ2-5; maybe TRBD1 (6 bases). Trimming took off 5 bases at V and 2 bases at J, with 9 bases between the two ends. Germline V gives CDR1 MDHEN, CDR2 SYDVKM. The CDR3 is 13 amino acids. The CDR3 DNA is TGTGCCAGCAGTGAGGGGGAACAAGAGACCCAGTACTTC. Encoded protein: CASSEGEQETQYF.

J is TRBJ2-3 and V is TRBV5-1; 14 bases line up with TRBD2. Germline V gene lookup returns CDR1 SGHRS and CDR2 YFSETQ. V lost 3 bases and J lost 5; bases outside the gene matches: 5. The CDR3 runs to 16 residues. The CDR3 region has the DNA TGCGCCAGCAGCTATGGACTAGCGGGGGGCGAAGATACGCAGTATTTT. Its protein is CASSYGLAGGEDTQYF. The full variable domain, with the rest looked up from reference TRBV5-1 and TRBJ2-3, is KAGVTQTPRYLIKTRGQQVTLSCSPISGHRSVSWYQQTPGQGLQFLFEYFSETQRNKGNFPGRFSGRQFSNSRSEMNVSTLELGDSALYLCASSYGLAGGEDTQYFGPGTRLTVL.

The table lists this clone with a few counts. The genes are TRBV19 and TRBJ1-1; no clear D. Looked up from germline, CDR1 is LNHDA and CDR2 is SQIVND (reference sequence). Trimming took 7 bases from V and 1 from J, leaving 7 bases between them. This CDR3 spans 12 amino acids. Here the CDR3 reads CASKEANTEAFF. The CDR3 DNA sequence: TGTGCCAGTAAGGAGGCGAACACTGAAGCTTTCTTT.

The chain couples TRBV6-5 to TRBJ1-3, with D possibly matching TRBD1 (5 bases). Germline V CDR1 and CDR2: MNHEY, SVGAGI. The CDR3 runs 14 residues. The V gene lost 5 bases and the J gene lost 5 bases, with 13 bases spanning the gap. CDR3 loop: CASSRQAGRNTIYF. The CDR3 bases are TGTGCCAGCAGTCGGCAGGCAGGGAGAAACACCATATATTTT.

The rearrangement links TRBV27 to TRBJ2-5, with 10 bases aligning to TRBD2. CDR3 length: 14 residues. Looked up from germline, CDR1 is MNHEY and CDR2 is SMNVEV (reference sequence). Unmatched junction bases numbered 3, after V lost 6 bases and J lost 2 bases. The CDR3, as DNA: TGTGCCAGCAGGATACTAGCGGGGCAAGAGACCCAGTACTTC. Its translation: CASRILAGQETQYF.

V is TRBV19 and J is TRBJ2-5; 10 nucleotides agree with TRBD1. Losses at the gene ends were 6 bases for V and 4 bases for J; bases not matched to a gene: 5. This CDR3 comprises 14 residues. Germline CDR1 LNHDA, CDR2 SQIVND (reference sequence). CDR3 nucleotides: TGTGCCAGTAGCAGACAGGGGGCACGAGAGACCCAGTACTTC. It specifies CASSRQGARETQYF.

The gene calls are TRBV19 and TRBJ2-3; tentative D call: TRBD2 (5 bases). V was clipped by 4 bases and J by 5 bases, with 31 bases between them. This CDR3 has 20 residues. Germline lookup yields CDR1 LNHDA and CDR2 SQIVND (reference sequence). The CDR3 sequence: CASSRRVVGAARAGRDTQYF. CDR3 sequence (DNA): TGTGCCAGTAGTAGAAGAGTAGTTGGCGCGGCTAGGGCGGGTCGAGATACGCAGTATTTT.

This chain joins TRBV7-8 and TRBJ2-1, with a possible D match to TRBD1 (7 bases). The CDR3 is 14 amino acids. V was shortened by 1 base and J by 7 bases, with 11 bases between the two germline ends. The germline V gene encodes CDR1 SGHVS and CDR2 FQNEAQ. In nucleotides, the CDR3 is TGTGCCAGCAGCTTAGTCAGGGGGAGGAATGAGCAGTTCTTC. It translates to CASSLVRGRNEQFF.

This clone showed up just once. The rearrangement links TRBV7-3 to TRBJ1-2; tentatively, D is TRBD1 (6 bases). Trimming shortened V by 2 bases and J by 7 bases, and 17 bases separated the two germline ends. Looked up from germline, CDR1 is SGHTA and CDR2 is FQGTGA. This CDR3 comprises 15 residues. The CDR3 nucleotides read TGTGCCAGCAGCTTACGGGCCGGACAGCTCGGTGGCTACACCTTC. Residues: CASSLRAGQLGGYTF.

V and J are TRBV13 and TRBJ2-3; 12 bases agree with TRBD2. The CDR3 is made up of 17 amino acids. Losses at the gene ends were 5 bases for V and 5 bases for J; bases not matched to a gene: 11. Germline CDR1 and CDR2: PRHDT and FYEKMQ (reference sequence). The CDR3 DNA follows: TGTGCCAGCAGCCTTCCTAGCGGGGGGGCCAAAGGAGATACGCAGTATTTT. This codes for CASSLPSGGAKGDTQYF. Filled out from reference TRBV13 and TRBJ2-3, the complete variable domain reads AAGVIQSPRHLIKEKRETATLKCYPIPRHDTVYWYQQGPGQDPQFLISFYEKMQSDKGSIPDRFSAQQFSDYHSELNMSSLELGDSALYFCASSLPSGGAKGDTQYFGPGTRLTVL.

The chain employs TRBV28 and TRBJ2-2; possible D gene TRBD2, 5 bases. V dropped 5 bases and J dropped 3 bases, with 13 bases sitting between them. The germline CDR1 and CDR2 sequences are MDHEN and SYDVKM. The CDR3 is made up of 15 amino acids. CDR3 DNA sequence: TGTGCCAGCAGTGAACGGGGTAGCTACACCGGGGAGCTGTTTTTT. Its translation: CASSERGSYTGELFF.

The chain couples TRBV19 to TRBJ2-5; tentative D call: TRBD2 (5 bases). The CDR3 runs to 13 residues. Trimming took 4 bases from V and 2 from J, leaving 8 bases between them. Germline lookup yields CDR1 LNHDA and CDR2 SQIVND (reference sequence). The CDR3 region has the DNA TGTGCCAGTAGTAGACGGGGTCAAGAGACCCAGTACTTC. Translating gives CASSRRGQETQYF.

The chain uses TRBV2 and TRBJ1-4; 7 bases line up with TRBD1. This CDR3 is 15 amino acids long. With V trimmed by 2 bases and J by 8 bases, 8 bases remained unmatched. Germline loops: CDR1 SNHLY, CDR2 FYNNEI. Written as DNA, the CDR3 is TGTGCCAGCAGTGAATACGCAGGGGGAGGAGAAAAACTGTTTTTT. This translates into CASSEYAGGGEKLFF.

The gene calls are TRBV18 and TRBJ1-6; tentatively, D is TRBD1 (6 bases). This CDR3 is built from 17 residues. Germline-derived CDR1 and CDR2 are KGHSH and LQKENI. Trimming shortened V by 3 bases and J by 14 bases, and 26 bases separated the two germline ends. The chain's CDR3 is CASSPEKTGDPSMALHF. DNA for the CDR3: TGTGCCAGCTCACCGGAAAAGACAGGAGACCCGTCTATGGCCCTCCACTTT.

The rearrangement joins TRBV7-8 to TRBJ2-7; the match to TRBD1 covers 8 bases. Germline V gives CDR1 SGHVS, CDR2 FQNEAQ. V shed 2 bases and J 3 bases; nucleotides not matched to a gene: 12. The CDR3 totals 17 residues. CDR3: CASSLRSGGPGGYEQYF. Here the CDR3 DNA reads TGTGCCAGCAGCTTAAGGTCAGGGGGCCCTGGTGGCTACGAGCAGTACTTC. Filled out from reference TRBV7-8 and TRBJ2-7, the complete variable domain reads GAGVSQSPRYKVAKRGQDVALRCDPISGHVSLFWYQQALGQGPEFLTYFQNEAQLDKSGLPSDRFFAERPEGSVSTLKIQRTQQEDSAVYLCASSLRSGGPGGYEQYFGPGTRLTVT.

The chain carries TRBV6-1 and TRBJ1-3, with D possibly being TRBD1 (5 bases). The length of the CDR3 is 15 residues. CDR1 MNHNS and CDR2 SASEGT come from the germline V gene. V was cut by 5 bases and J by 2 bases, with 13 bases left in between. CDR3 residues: CASSPGRVPGNTIYF. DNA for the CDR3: TGTGCCAGCAGTCCCGGCAGGGTCCCTGGAAACACCATATATTTT.

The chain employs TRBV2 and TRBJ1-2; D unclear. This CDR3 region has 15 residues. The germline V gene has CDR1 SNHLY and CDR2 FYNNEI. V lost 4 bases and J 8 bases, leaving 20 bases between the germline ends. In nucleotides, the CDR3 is TGTGCCAGCAGTGGTTTCAGGAGGGCCCCTGGAGGCTACACCTTC. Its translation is CASSGFRRAPGGYTF.

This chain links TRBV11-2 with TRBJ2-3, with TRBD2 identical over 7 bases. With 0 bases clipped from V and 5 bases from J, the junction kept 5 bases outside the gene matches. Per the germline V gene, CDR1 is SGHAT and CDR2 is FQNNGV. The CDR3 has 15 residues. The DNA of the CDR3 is TGTGCCAGCAGCTTAGATCCGGGGGGAGGAGATACGCAGTATTTT. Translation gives CASSLDPGGGDTQYF.